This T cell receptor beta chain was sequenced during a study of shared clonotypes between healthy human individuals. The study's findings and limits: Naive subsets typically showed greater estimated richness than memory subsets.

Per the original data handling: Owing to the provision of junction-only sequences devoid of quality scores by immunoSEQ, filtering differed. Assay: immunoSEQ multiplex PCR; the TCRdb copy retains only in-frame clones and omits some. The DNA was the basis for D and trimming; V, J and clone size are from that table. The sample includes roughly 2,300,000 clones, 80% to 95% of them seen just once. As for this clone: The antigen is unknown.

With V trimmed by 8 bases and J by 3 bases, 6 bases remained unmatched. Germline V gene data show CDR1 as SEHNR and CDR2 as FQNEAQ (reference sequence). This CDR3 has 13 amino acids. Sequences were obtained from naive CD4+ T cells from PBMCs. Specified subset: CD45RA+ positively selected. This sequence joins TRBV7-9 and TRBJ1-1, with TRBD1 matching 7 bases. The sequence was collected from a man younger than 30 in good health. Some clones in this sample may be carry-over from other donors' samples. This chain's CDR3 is CASGGQAYTEAFF. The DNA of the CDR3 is TGTGCCAGCGGAGGACAGGCTTACACTGAAGCTTTCTTT.